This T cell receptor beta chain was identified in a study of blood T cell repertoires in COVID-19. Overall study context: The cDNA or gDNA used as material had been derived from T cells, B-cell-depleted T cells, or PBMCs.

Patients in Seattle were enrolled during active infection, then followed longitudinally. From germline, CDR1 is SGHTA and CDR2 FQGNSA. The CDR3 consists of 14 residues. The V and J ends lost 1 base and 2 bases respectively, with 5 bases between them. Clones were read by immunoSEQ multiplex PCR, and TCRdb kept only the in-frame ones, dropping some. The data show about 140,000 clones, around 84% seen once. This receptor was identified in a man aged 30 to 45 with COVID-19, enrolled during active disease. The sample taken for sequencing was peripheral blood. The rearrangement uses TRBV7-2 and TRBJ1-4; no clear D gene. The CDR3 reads CASSLGHTNEKLFF. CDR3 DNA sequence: TGTGCCAGCAGCTTAGGACACACTAATGAAAAACTGTTTTTT. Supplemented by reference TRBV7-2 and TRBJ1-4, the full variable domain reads GAGVSQSPSNKVTEKGKDVELRCDPISGHTALYWYRQSLGQGLEFLIYFQGNSAPDKSGLPSDRFSAERTGGSVSTLTIQRTQQEDSAVYLCASSLGHTNEKLFFGSGTQLSVL.